The 5 T cell receptor beta chains given below trace back to one sample, sequenced in a study of OX40 agonist ivuxolimab in advanced cancers. Data came from immunoSEQ multiplex PCR; TCRdb stores just in-frame clones and leaves some out. The sample contains about 60,000 clones, approximately 86% of which appear only once. The input for sequencing was CD4+ or CD8+ T cells sorted from blood, taken in a trial of the OX40 agonist ivuxolimab. All receptors derive from an adult with an advanced solid tumor such as melanoma, head and neck, liver or kidney cancer.

This clone has only one observation. V is TRBV27 and J is TRBJ1-4, with D possibly matching TRBD1 (6 bases). Germline loops: CDR1 MNHEY, CDR2 SMNVEV (reference sequence). The CDR3 runs to 13 residues. V lost 4 bases, J lost 8 bases, and 11 bases lay in between. CDR3 sequence: CASSSMQGEKLFF. The CDR3 region has the DNA TGTGCCAGCAGTTCAATGCAGGGGGAAAAACTGTTTTTT. The variable domain in full, completed from reference TRBV27 and TRBJ1-4, reads EAQVTQNPRYLITVTGKKLTVTCSQNMNHEYMSWYRQDPGLGLRQIYYSMNVEVTDKGDVPEGYKVSRKEKRNFPLILESPSPNQTSLYFCASSSMQGEKLFFGSGTQLSVL.

The rearrangement joins TRBV30 to TRBJ2-4, with D possibly TRBD2 on 5 matching bases. V lost 0 bases and J 2 bases, leaving 17 bases between the germline ends. This CDR3 has 17 residues. Germline V gene sequence: CDR1 GTSNPN, CDR2 SVGIG (reference sequence). The CDR3 region is CAWSVYGSVSSKNIQYF. The CDR3 coding sequence is TGTGCCTGGAGTGTGTACGGTAGCGTGTCGTCCAAAAACATTCAGTACTTC. Using reference TRBV30 and TRBJ2-4 for the parts outside the CDR3, the full variable domain is SQTIHQWPATLVQPVGSPLSLECTVEGTSNPNLYWYRQAAGRGLQLLFYSVGIGQISSEVPQNLSASRPQDRQFILSSKKLLLSDSGFYLCAWSVYGSVSSKNIQYFGAGTRLSVL.

In this sample, this clone turned up once. V is TRBV5-1 and J is TRBJ2-2, with 7 positions matching TRBD1. CDR1 is SGHRS and CDR2 is YFSETQ in the germline V gene. After removal of 1 base from V and 1 base from J, the junction contained 7 bases not matched to a gene. This CDR3 comprises 17 residues. The CDR3 coding sequence is TGCGCCAGCAGCTTGAGAACAGGGGCCCAGAACACCGGGGAGCTGTTTTTT. Translated, it gives CASSLRTGAQNTGELFF.

This clone has only one observation. The V gene is TRBV19, the J gene TRBJ1-4, with no clear D. V was trimmed by 10 bases and J by 8 bases, leaving 17 bases between them. CDR1 is LNHDA and CDR2 is SQIVND in the germline V gene (reference sequence). The CDR3 sequence is 13 residues long. The CDR3: CATGGVVGEKLFF. In nucleotides, the CDR3 is TGTGCCACCGGCGGTGTGGTAGGCGAAAAACTGTTTTTT.

This clone has just one count. This chain connects TRBV5-1 to TRBJ2-5; TRBD1 matches at 10 bases. Germline trimming cut 3 bases from V and 5 bases from J; bases unmatched to any gene: 4. Per the germline V gene, CDR1 is SGHRS and CDR2 is YFSETQ. This CDR3 spans 14 amino acids. CDR3 coding DNA: TGCGCCAGCAGCTGGGGACAGGGGAGGGAGACCCAGTACTTC. Its translation is CASSWGQGRETQYF.